The TCR beta chain described here comes from a study of cytomegalovirus exposure and HLA in healthy donors. The CDR3 is made up of 17 amino acids. Germline-derived CDR1 and CDR2 are MNHNS and SASEGT. Trimming pared 4 bases from V and 0 bases from J, leaving 13 bases between. The PCR contained 60 Vbeta and 13 Jbeta primers. The method was immunoSEQ multiplex PCR; TCRdb's version includes in-frame clones alone and lacks a portion of them. The profile shows about 81,000 clones, around four fifths of them singletons. The TCR sequence derives from a man aged 45 to 65 in good health and CMV-seropositive. The chain is built from TRBV6-1 and TRBJ2-6; D might be TRBD2 (5 bases). The source material was PBMCs. DNA for the CDR3: TGTGCCAGCAGTGCTAGCCTTTCAAGCTCTGGGGCCAACGTCCTGACTTTC. Its protein product is CASSASLSSSGANVLTF.